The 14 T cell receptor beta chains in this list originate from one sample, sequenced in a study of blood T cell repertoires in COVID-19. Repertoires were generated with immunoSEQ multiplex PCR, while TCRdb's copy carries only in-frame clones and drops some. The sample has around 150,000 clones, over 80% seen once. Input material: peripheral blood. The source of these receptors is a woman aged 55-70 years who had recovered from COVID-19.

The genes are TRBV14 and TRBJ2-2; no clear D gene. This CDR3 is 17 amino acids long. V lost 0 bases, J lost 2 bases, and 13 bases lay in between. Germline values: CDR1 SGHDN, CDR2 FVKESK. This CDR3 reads CASSQDWAAKNTGELFF. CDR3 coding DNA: TGTGCCAGCAGCCAAGATTGGGCAGCTAAAAACACCGGGGAGCTGTTTTTT.

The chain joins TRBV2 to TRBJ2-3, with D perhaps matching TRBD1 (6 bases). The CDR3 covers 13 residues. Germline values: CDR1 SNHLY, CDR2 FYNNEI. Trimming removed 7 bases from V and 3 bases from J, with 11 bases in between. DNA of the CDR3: TGTGCCAGCACCCTGGGGGCGACAGATACGCAGTATTTT. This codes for CASTLGATDTQYF.

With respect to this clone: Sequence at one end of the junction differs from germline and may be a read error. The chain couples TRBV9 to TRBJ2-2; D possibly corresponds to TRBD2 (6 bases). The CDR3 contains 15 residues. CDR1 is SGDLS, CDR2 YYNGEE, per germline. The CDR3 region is CASNWAGRNSGELFF. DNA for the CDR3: TGTGCCAGCAACTGGGCAGGGAGGAACTCCGGGGAGCTGTTTTTT.

The CDR3 sequence is CASSSLGGPGGGETQYF. The CDR3 nucleotides are TGCGCCAGCAGCTCCCTTGGGGGCCCGGGGGGCGGAGAGACCCAGTACTTC. The chain couples TRBV5-1 to TRBJ2-5; TRBD2 is a possible D gene (7 bases). CDR1 and CDR2 (germline): SGHRS, YFSETQ. The V end was cut by 3 bases, the J end by 4 bases, with 22 bases between. The CDR3 is 17 amino acids. The entire variable domain, with the rest obtained from reference TRBV5-1 and TRBJ2-5, is as follows: KAGVTQTPRYLIKTRGQQVTLSCSPISGHRSVSWYQQTPGQGLQFLFEYFSETQRNKGNFPGRFSGRQFSNSRSEMNVSTLELGDSALYLCASSSLGGPGGGETQYFGPGTRLLVL.

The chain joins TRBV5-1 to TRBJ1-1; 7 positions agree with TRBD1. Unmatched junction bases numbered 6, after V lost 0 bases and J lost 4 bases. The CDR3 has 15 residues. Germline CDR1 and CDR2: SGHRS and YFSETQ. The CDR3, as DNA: TGCGCCAGCAGCTTGGGTGTAGGGGGCGGCACTGAAGCTTTCTTT. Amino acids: CASSLGVGGGTEAFF.

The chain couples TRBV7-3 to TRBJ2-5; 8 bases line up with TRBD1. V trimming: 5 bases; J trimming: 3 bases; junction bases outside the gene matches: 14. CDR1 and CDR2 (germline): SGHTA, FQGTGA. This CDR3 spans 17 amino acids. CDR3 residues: CASSLGHRTGSKETQYF. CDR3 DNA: TGTGCCAGCAGCCTAGGGCATCGGACAGGGTCGAAAGAGACCCAGTACTTC. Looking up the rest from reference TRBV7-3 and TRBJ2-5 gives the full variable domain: GAGVSQTPSNKVTEKGKYVELRCDPISGHTALYWYRQSLGQGPEFLIYFQGTGAADDSGLPNDRFFAVRPEGSVSTLKIQRTERGDSAVYLCASSLGHRTGSKETQYFGPGTRLLVL.

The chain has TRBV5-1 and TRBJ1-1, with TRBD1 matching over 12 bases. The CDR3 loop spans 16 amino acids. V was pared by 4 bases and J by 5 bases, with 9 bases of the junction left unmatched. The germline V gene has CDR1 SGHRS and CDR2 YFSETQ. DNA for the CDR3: TGCGCCAGCAGCCCCGGGACAGGGGGCCAATGGACTGAAGCTTTCTTT. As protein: CASSPGTGGQWTEAFF.

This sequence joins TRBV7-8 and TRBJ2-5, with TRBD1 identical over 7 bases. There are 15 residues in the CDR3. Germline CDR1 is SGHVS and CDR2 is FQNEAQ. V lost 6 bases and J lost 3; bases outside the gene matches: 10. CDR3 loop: CASRLDRVQEETQYF. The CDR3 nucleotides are TGTGCCAGCAGACTAGACAGGGTGCAGGAAGAGACCCAGTACTTC.

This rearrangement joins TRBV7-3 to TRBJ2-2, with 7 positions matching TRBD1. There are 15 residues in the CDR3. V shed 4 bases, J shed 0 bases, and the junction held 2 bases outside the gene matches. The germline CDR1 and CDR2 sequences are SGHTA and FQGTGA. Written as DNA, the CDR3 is TGTGCCAGCAGCTCGACAGGGTCGAACACCGGGGAGCTGTTTTTT. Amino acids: CASSSTGSNTGELFF.

The CDR3 loop is CASSEPGQGVYEQYF. The CDR3, as DNA: TGCGCCAGCAGCGAACCGGGACAGGGGGTCTACGAGCAGTACTTC. V and J are TRBV4-1 and TRBJ2-7; TRBD1 aligns across 11 bases. V dropped 5 bases and J dropped 3; count of bases not matched to a gene: 6. Germline values: CDR1 MGHRA, CDR2 YSYEKL. The length of the CDR3 is 15 residues.

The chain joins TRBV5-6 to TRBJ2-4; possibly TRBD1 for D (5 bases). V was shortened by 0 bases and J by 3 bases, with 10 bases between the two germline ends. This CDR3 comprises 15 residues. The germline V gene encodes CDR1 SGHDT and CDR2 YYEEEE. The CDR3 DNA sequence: TGTGCCAGCAGCTTGGTTACAGGATTCAAAAACATTCAGTACTTC. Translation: CASSLVTGFKNIQYF.

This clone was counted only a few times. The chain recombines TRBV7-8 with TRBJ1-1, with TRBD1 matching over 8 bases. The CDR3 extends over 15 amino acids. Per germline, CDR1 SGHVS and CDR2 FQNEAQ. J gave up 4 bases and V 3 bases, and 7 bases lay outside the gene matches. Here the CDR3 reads CASSFGQGKGTEAFF. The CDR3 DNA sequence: TGTGCCAGCAGCTTTGGACAGGGAAAGGGCACTGAAGCTTTCTTT.

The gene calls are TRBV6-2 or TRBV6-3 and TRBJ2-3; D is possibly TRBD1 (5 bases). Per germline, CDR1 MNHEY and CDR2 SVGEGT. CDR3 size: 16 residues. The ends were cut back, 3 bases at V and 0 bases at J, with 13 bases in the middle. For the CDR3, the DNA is TGTGCCAGCAGTTATGGGGCCCAGAGGAGCACAGATACGCAGTATTTT. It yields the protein CASSYGAQRSTDTQYF.

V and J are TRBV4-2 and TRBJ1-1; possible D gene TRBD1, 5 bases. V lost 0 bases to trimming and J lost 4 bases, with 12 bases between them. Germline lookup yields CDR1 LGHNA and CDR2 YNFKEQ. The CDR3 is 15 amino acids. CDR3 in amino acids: CASSQEGNTGTEAFF. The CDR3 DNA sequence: TGTGCCAGCAGCCAAGAGGGCAACACAGGCACTGAAGCTTTCTTT.